This record covers a single T cell receptor (beta chain). The target antigen is unknown. CAS ≥3, NOSPECS ≥4, moderate-to-severe activity and duration under 3 months marked donors with ophthalmopathy. RNA transcripts were the source from which TCR beta CDR3 regions were amplified. Scientists carried out first-round RT-PCR using HTBI primers and then a second-round multiplex PCR. A single record per CDR3 protein comes from TCRdb applying MiXCR to the multiplex PCR reads. The data contain hundreds of thousands of distinct CDR3 sequences, roughly 40% of them singletons. The data stem from a study of Graves' ophthalmopathy and Graves' hyperthyroidism. Study outcomes and limitations: Most clonotypes expanded in thyroid above 0.001 frequency were present in blood too.

The sample taken for sequencing was peripheral blood. This clonotype was obtained from an adult man with Graves' ophthalmopathy.

CDR3 sequence reads: CTSSWGGGTETQYF. The CDR3 DNA is TGTACCAGCAGCTGGGGGGGGGGAACGGAGACCCAGTACTTC. The chain uses TRBV7-2 and TRBJ2-5, with TRBD2 matching over 7 bases. Germline CDR1 reads SGHTA; CDR2 reads FQGNSA. Trimming took 4 bases from V and 5 from J; bases not matched to a gene: 7. The CDR3 is 14 residues long. Full variable domain (rest looked up from reference TRBV7-2 and TRBJ2-5): GAGVSQSPSNKVTEKGKDVELRCDPISGHTALYWYRQSLGQGLEFLIYFQGNSAPDKSGLPSDRFSAERTGGSVSTLTIQRTQQEDSAVYLCTSSWGGGTETQYFGPGTRLLVL.